The rows below give T cell receptor beta chains drawn from one sample of a study of shared clonotypes between healthy human individuals. Sequenced by immunoSEQ multiplex PCR; TCRdb stores in-frame clones only, minus some. The sample contains 2 million to 2.5 million clones, more than 85% of which appear only once. Sequencing input: naive CD4+ T cells from PBMCs. Receptor source: a man aged 18 to 30 in good health. Some clones in this sample may be carry-over from other donors' samples. Each CDR3 is given with its conserved first and last residue. The order of the fields is CDR3 length, J gene, D gene, clone size, V gene, CDR3 protein, CDR3 DNA. D genes are given only for firm matches. The size of a clone is reported for some rows only, either as once, few or many, or as a class for expanded clones.

15	TRBJ2-1	.	.	TRBV5-1	CASSLSLGGLNEQFF	TGCGCCAGCAGCTTGTCACTTGGCGGGTTGAATGAGCAGTTCTTC
13	TRBJ2-3	TRBD1	.	TRBV28	CASLGQGTDTQYF	TGTGCCAGCCTGGGACAGGGCACAGATACGCAGTATTTT
11	TRBJ2-5	.	once	TRBV18	CASSILETQYF	TGTGCCAGCTCAATTTTGGAGACCCAGTACTTC
18	TRBJ2-1	TRBD2	.	TRBV7-3	CASSLYGTSGRVGDEQFF	TGTGCCAGCAGCTTATACGGGACTAGCGGGAGGGTAGGCGATGAGCAGTTCTTC
13	TRBJ2-7	.	.	TRBV28	CASTSPNSYEQYF	TGTGCCAGCACCAGTCCGAACTCCTACGAGCAGTACTTC
13	TRBJ2-5	.	.	TRBV5-1	CASSLQDFGEQYF	TGCGCCAGCAGCCTACAGGATTTTGGGGAGCAGTACTTC
14	TRBJ2-2	TRBD1	.	TRBV6-1	CATQKGAGTGELFF	TGTGCCACCCAAAAGGGGGCGGGCACCGGGGAGCTGTTTTTT
16	TRBJ1-5	.	.	TRBV6-6	CASSSSTVSSNQPQHF	TGTGCCAGCAGTTCCTCGACAGTAAGCAGCAATCAGCCCCAGCATTTT
14	TRBJ1-1	TRBD1	.	TRBV19	CASRTGQARGGAFF	TGTGCCAGTAGGACGGGACAGGCCCGGGGCGGAGCTTTCTTT
13	TRBJ1-1	.	.	TRBV5-1	CASRRTANTEAFF	TGCGCCAGCAGGAGGACAGCTAACACTGAAGCTTTCTTT
14	TRBJ1-1	.	.	TRBV7-9	CASSLSQANTEAFF	TGTGCCAGCAGCTTAAGTCAGGCGAACACTGAAGCTTTCTTT
14	TRBJ2-3	TRBD1	.	TRBV5-1	CASSAGQGTDTQYF	TGCGCCAGCAGCGCCGGACAGGGTACAGATACGCAGTATTTT
15	TRBJ1-1	.	once	TRBV28	CASTKTGTEGTEAFF	TGTGCCAGCACAAAAACCGGGACGGAGGGGACTGAAGCTTTCTTT
15	TRBJ1-2	.	.	TRBV19	CASSTQGRGNYGYTF	TGTGCCAGTAGTACTCAGGGGAGAGGGAACTATGGCTACACCTTC
14	TRBJ1-1	.	.	TRBV7-3	CASSIQATNTEAFF	TGTGCCAGCAGCATACAGGCGACGAACACTGAAGCTTTCTTT
16	TRBJ1-3	.	.	TRBV18	CASSPGTGSSGNTIYF	TGTGCCAGCTCACCAGGGACGGGTAGCTCTGGAAACACCATATATTTT
17	TRBJ2-7	.	.	TRBV29-1	CSVKIPGETLGAYEQYF	TGCAGCGTTAAAATCCCGGGTGAAACTCTGGGGGCGTACGAGCAGTACTTC
14	TRBJ2-2	TRBD1	.	TRBV7-7	CASSDRVGTGELFF	TGTGCCAGCAGCGACAGGGTGGGAACCGGGGAGCTGTTTTTT
15	TRBJ1-1	TRBD1	.	TRBV6-5	CASSYTRTGVTEAFF	TGTGCCAGCAGTTACACCCGGACAGGGGTAACTGAAGCTTTCTTT
14	TRBJ2-3	.	.	TRBV5-1	CASSPVQGADTQYF	TGCGCCAGCTCCCCCGTGCAGGGTGCAGATACGCAGTATTTT
15	TRBJ1-5	.	few	TRBV4-1	CASSQVAGLNQPQHF	TGCGCCAGCAGCCAAGTCGCGGGGCTCAATCAGCCCCAGCATTTT
16	TRBJ2-7	TRBD2	.	TRBV14	CASSQARTSGTYEQYF	TGTGCCAGCAGCCAAGCAAGGACTAGCGGAACCTACGAGCAGTACTTC
15	TRBJ2-1	TRBD1	.	TRBV7-2	CASSPTGGGGNEQFF	TGTGCCAGCAGCCCTACAGGGGGCGGGGGCAATGAGCAGTTCTTC
12	TRBJ2-3	.	.	TRBV5-4	CASSPTTDTQYF	TGTGCCAGCAGCCCAACCACAGATACGCAGTATTTT
17	TRBJ1-3	TRBD1	.	TRBV5-5	CASSWGGTANSGNTIYF	TGTGCCAGCAGCTGGGGCGGGACAGCCAACTCTGGAAACACCATATATTTT
15	TRBJ2-2	.	.	TRBV28	CASSPPRGNTGELFF	TGTGCCAGCAGTCCCCCCCGGGGAAACACCGGGGAGCTGTTTTTT
12	TRBJ2-3	.	.	TRBV2	CASSQPRDTQYF	TGTGCCAGCAGTCAACCCCGAGATACGCAGTATTTT
13	TRBJ1-4	.	.	TRBV15	CATSRNVNEKLFF	TGTGCCACCAGCAGGAACGTAAATGAAAAACTGTTTTTT
12	TRBJ1-2	TRBD1	.	TRBV6-5	CASRGQVPGYTF	TGTGCCAGCAGGGGACAGGTCCCTGGCTACACCTTC
15	TRBJ2-5	.	.	TRBV5-6	CASSLGGPRQETQYF	TGTGCCAGCAGCTTGGGGGGACCGAGACAAGAGACCCAGTACTTC
17	TRBJ2-1	.	.	TRBV27	CASSLWGRGGYSNEQFF	TGTGCCAGCAGTTTATGGGGTAGGGGCGGCTACAGCAATGAGCAGTTCTTC
13	TRBJ2-5	.	.	TRBV19	CASRPGGTETQYF	TGTGCCAGTAGACCTGGGGGGACAGAGACCCAGTACTTC
15	TRBJ1-5	TRBD1	.	TRBV4-2	CASSQEGGPHQPQHF	TGTGCCAGCAGCCAAGAAGGGGGCCCGCATCAGCCCCAGCATTTT
17	TRBJ1-2	.	once	TRBV19	CASSTARDPKSGYGYTF	TGTGCCAGTAGTACGGCCCGGGACCCAAAGTCGGGTTATGGCTACACCTTC
16	TRBJ2-5	TRBD2	.	TRBV28	CASSSSGSGVRETQYF	TGTGCCAGCAGTTCTAGCGGGAGCGGCGTTAGGGAGACCCAGTACTTC
16	TRBJ1-2	.	.	TRBV7-9	CASSTPFQSGLDGYTF	TGTGCCAGCAGCACACCCTTCCAGTCAGGTCTCGATGGCTACACCTTC
14	TRBJ1-5	.	.	TRBV6-6	CASSYSQINQPQHF	TGTGCCAGCAGTTACTCGCAGATCAATCAGCCCCAGCATTTT
15	TRBJ1-5	.	once	TRBV9	CASSVGQNSNQPQHF	TGTGCCAGCAGCGTAGGACAGAATAGCAATCAGCCCCAGCATTTT
15	TRBJ1-1	.	.	TRBV6-5	CASSYKYRGNTEAFF	TGTGCCAGCAGTTATAAATATAGGGGCAACACTGAAGCTTTCTTT
14	TRBJ2-2	.	.	TRBV6-5	CASSPPGTAGELFF	TGTGCCAGCAGTCCCCCAGGGACGGCCGGGGAGCTGTTTTTT
13	TRBJ1-2	.	.	TRBV7-9	CALSGQSHYGYTF	TGTGCCTTAAGCGGGCAGAGCCACTATGGCTACACCTTC
14	TRBJ1-2	TRBD1	.	TRBV19	CASSSRQGAYGYTF	TGTGCCAGTAGTTCCCGACAGGGCGCTTATGGCTACACCTTC
16	TRBJ2-3	.	.	TRBV27	CASIRNGRGITDTQYF	TGTGCCAGCATCCGAAACGGGAGAGGGATCACAGATACGCAGTATTTT
15	TRBJ2-5	TRBD2	.	TRBV30	CAWSATAGGPETQYF	TGTGCCTGGAGTGCCACAGCGGGAGGGCCGGAGACCCAGTACTTC
13	TRBJ2-7	.	.	TRBV15	CATSERGGYEQYF	TGTGCCACCAGCGAAAGAGGCGGGTACGAGCAGTACTTC
14	TRBJ2-2	.	.	TRBV5-1	CASSWDANTGELFF	TGCGCCAGCAGCTGGGACGCTAACACCGGGGAGCTGTTTTTT
18	TRBJ2-3	.	.	TRBV12-2	CASRLSQQARGVANTQYF	TGTGCAAGTCGCTTATCCCAGCAGGCCAGGGGGGTAGCAAATACGCAGTATTTT
13	TRBJ1-1	.	once	TRBV6-1	CATPGDPNTEAFF	TGTGCCACGCCAGGGGACCCAAACACTGAAGCTTTCTTT
15	TRBJ2-5	TRBD2	.	TRBV9	CASGPTGGRWETQYF	TGTGCCAGCGGACCGACCGGCGGGAGGTGGGAGACCCAGTACTTC
16	TRBJ2-1	TRBD2	.	TRBV9	CASSVRIAGNWGEQFF	TGTGCCAGCAGCGTAAGGATAGCGGGGAACTGGGGTGAGCAGTTCTTC
16	TRBJ2-7	TRBD1	.	TRBV7-9	CASSLALRDRGYEQYF	TGTGCCAGCAGCTTAGCGCTGCGGGACAGGGGCTACGAGCAGTACTTC
15	TRBJ1-2	TRBD1	.	TRBV29-1	CSVEDKQGTNYGYTF	TGCAGCGTTGAAGATAAACAGGGGACTAACTATGGCTACACCTTC
15	TRBJ1-3	.	.	TRBV6-5	CASSSGQYSGNTIYF	TGTGCCAGCAGCTCAGGACAGTACTCTGGAAACACCATATATTTT
11	TRBJ2-1	TRBD1	.	TRBV7-2	CASSPDRVPFF	TGTGCCAGCAGCCCGGACAGGGTCCCGTTCTTC
14	TRBJ1-4	.	.	TRBV7-6	CASSPPGGSEKLFF	TGTGCCAGCAGCCCCCCGGGGGGGAGTGAAAAACTGTTTTTT
14	TRBJ2-7	.	.	TRBV2	CASSLNGRTYEQYF	TGTGCCAGCAGTCTGAACGGACGCACCTACGAGCAGTACTTC
17	TRBJ1-1	.	.	TRBV28	CASSPIDSHGRNTEAFF	TGTGCCAGCAGCCCGATTGACTCACACGGACGGAACACTGAAGCTTTCTTT
15	TRBJ2-3	.	.	TRBV10-1	CASSGDTRNTDTQYF	TGCGCCAGCAGTGGTGACACGCGGAACACAGATACGCAGTATTTT
13	TRBJ2-1	.	.	TRBV11-2	CASSLSIVNEQFF	TGTGCCAGCAGCTTATCGATAGTAAATGAGCAGTTCTTC